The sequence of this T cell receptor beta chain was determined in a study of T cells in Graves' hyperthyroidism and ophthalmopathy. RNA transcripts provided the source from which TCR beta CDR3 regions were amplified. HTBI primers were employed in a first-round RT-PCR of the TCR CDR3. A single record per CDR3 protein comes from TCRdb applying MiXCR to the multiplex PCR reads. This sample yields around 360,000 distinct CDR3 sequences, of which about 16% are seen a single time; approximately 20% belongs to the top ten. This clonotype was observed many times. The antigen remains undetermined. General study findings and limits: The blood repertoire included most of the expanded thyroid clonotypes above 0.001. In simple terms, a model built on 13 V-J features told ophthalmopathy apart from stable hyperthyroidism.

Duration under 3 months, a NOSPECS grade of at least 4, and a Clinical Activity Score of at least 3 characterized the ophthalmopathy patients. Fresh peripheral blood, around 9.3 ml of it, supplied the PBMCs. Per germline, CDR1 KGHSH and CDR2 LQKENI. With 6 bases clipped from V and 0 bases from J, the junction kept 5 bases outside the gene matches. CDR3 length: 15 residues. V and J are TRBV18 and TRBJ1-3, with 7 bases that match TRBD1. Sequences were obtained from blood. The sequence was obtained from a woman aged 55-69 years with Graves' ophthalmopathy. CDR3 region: CASSDRSSSGNTIYF. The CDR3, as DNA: TGTGCCAGCTCGGACAGGTCCAGCTCTGGAAACACCATATATTTT.